Listed here are 6 T cell receptor beta chains from one sample, sequenced in a study of blood T cells in healthy people across ages. Using a J-beta primer mix together with a sample-barcoded 5' primer, a second PCR was run for roughly 7 to 11 cycles. TCRdb used MiXCR to reprocess the 5' RACE reads, holding one entry per CDR3 protein. The table lists around 1.5 million distinct CDR3 sequences, about 35% of them singletons, with roughly 12% in the top ten. Sequencing was carried out using blood. The receptors come from a woman aged 25 to 39 in good health.

Only a few counts were recorded for this clonotype. This sequence joins TRBV5-1 and TRBJ2-1; possible D gene TRBD2, 6 bases. V dropped 1 base and J dropped 7 bases, with 12 bases sitting between them. The CDR3 covers 14 residues. The germline V gene has CDR1 SGHRS and CDR2 YFSETQ. CDR3 region: CASSLWGDPNEQFF. The CDR3 nucleotides read TGCGCCAGCAGCTTGTGGGGGGACCCGAATGAGCAGTTCTTC.

This clonotype was observed a handful of times. V is TRBV29-1 and J is TRBJ2-5, with D perhaps matching TRBD1 (5 bases). CDR3 length equals 13 residues. The V gene lost 7 bases and the J gene lost 5 bases, with 17 bases spanning the gap. Germline CDR1 SQVTM, CDR2 ANQGSEA. The CDR3 sequence is CSASVPKGETQYF. The CDR3 coding sequence is TGCAGCGCCTCGGTCCCTAAGGGGGAGACCCAGTACTTC.

V gene TRBV3-1 combines with J gene TRBJ1-1; D call uncertain. This CDR3 is 12 amino acids long. The germline V gene has CDR1 LGHDT and CDR2 YNNKEL (reference sequence). The ends were cut back, 2 bases at V and 3 bases at J, with 4 bases in the middle. In nucleotides, the CDR3 is TGTGCCAGCAGCCAACGAGACACTGAAGCTTTCTTT. Its protein is CASSQRDTEAFF.

The chain couples TRBV4-1 to TRBJ1-4; D possibly corresponds to TRBD1 (5 bases). Looked up from germline, CDR1 is MGHRA and CDR2 is YSYEKL. The CDR3 runs 13 residues. V lost 2 bases to trimming and J lost 7 bases, with 8 bases between them. DNA of the CDR3: TGCGCCAGCAGCCAACCCACAGGTGAAAAACTGTTTTTT. This translates into CASSQPTGEKLFF.

The J gene is TRBJ2-1, the V gene TRBV6-2 or TRBV6-3; D remains unclear. Germline CDR1 is MNHEY and CDR2 is SVGEGT. The CDR3 is 14 amino acids. V was shortened by 7 bases and J by 0 bases, with 10 bases between the two germline ends. The CDR3 region is CASTQRNSYNEQFF. Here the CDR3 DNA reads TGTGCCAGCACCCAGCGAAACTCCTACAATGAGCAGTTCTTC.

This clonotype was detected only a few times. The chain couples TRBV6-2 or TRBV6-3 to TRBJ2-7, with 7 bases fitting TRBD2. J lost 4 bases, V lost 6 bases, and 12 bases had no gene match. Germline-derived CDR1 and CDR2 are MNHEY and SVGEGT. The CDR3 is made up of 15 amino acids. CDR3 amino acids: CASSNGGSGAYEQYF. The CDR3 nucleotides read TGTGCCAGCAGCAATGGCGGGAGTGGAGCTTACGAGCAGTACTTC.